A single TCR beta chain is shown here with its context. This clone's antigen is unknown. Base qualities are missing; no much larger clone stands one base away. The data were taken from a study of technical replicates of blood from a handful of donors (dated by TCRdb to the late 2010s). Library preparation used the immunoSEQ multiplex PCR assay. Entries here come from immuneACCESS through TCRdb and include only in-frame sequences with V and J called. Some clones fail to appear in such tables; in the studies checked, an unresolved V gene covers under half of the shortfall, and the cause of the remainder is unknown. In this sample the table shows 74,000 or so clones, about 93% of which occur a single time. Clones ranked in the top ten supply roughly 0.27% of the sample. Trimming takes 10 bases off V and 5 bases off J; junction bases not matched to a gene: 7. The CDR3 goes from the cysteine to the phenylalanine over 12 residues. Only the CDR3 region is kept as DNA, spanning 36 bases read in frame from base 1. CDR1 and CDR2, looked up from the germline V gene, are MNHNS and SASEGT.

The clonotype originates from a human donor in good health. In this chain, TRBV6-1 is recombined with TRBJ1-1; 7 junctional bases match TRBD1. The source material was T cells isolated from PBMCs. The CDR3 sequence is CAIKAGGTEAFF. At the DNA level, the sequence is TGTGCCATCAAGGCAGGGGGGACTGAAGCTTTCTTT.